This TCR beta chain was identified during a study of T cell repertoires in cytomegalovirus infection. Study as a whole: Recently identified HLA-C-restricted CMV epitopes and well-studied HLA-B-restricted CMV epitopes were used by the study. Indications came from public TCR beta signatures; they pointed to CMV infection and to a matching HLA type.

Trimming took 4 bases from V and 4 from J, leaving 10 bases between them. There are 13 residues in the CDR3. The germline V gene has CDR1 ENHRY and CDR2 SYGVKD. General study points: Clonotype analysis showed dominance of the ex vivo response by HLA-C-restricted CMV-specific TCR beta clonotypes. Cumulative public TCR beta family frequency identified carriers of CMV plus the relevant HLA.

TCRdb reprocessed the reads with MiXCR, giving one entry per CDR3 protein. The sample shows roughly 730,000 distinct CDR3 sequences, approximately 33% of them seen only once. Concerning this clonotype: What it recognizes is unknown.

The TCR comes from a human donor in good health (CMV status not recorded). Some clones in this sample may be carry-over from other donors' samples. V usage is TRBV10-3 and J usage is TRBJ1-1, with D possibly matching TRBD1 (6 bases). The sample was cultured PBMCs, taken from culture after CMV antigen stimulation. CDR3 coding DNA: TGTGCCATCAGTGTTTCACAGGGCACTGAAGCTTTCTTT. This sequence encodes CAISVSQGTEAFF.